This T cell receptor beta chain was sequenced for a study of graft-versus-host responses after intestinal transplantation. Overall study context: Tacrolimus plus steroids were given to all recipients for about 3 years, preceded by anti-thymocyte globulin induction.

Germline CDR1 ENHRY, CDR2 SYGVKD. The length of the CDR3 is 14 residues. V shed 11 bases and J 2 bases; nucleotides not matched to a gene: 8. TCRdb's copy holds only in-frame clones and misses some; the assay was immunoSEQ multiplex PCR. The sample contains over 55,000 clones, 90% of which appear only once. To note about this clone: Antigen unknown.

Study-level findings and limits: Some GvH clones appeared in ileal mucosa or blood before recipient bone marrow. Within the allografts of patients who had graft-donor T cell macrochimerism, graft-versus-host to host-versus-graft clonal ratios were high.

Here the sequenced sample was unstimulated CD8+ T cells sorted from spleen or lymph node cells, taken before intestinal transplant. This TCR was recovered from a human donor who received an intestinal transplant. The chain carries TRBV10-3 and TRBJ1-3; 8 nucleotides match TRBD1. The CDR3: CAVLTGGAGNTIYF. The CDR3 coding sequence is TGTGCCGTCCTTACAGGGGGGGCTGGAAACACCATATATTTT.